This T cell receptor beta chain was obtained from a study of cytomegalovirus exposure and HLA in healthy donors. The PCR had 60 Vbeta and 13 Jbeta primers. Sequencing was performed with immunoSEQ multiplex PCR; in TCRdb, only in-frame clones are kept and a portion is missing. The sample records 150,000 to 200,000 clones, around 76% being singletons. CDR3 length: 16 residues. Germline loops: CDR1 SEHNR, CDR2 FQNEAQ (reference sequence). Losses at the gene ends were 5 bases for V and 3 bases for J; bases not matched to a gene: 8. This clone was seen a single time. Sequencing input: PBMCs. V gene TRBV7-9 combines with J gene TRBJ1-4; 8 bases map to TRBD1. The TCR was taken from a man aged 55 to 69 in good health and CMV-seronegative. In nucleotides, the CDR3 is TGTGCCAGCAGCCCGACAGGGGCCGGGGCTAATGAAAAACTGTTTTTT. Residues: CASSPTGAGANEKLFF.